Shown below are 16 T cell receptor beta chains from a single sample sequenced in a study of T cell changes during pregnancy in multiple sclerosis. Here immunoSEQ multiplex PCR was the method, and the copy in TCRdb shows in-frame clones only, minus some. The sample includes tens of thousands of clones, roughly 85% of them seen just once. The sample was CD8+ T cells from peripheral blood mononuclear cells, taken in the first trimester of pregnancy. These receptors all stem from a female donor in good health, enrolled as a control in a pregnancy study.

The chain carries TRBV6-5 and TRBJ2-5, with D possibly TRBD1 on 6 matching bases. CDR1 MNHEY and CDR2 SVGAGI come from the germline V gene. The CDR3 sequence is 15 residues long. Trimming took off 0 bases at V and 3 bases at J, with 11 bases between the two ends. Written as DNA, the CDR3 is TGTGCCAGCAGTTACTCGTCTCACAGGGAAGAGACCCAGTACTTC. This encodes CASSYSSHREETQYF.

This clone was observed a single time. Here the CDR3 DNA reads TGTGCCAGCAGCGTAGGCGACAGGCACACTGAAGCTTTCTTT. Translation: CASSVGDRHTEAFF. The chain couples TRBV9 to TRBJ1-1; tentative D call: TRBD1 (6 bases). There are 14 residues in the CDR3. The germline gives CDR1 SGDLS, CDR2 YYNGEE. V was clipped by 0 bases and J by 3 bases, with 9 bases between them.

The V gene is TRBV7-9, the J gene TRBJ2-7; no clear D gene. Trimming took 5 bases from V and 0 from J, leaving 5 bases between them. CDR3 size: 12 residues. Germline V lookup: CDR1 SEHNR, CDR2 FQNEAQ (reference sequence). The CDR3 loop reads CASSLSSYEQYF. CDR3 DNA: TGTGCCAGCAGCCTCAGCTCCTACGAGCAGTACTTC.

This sequence joins TRBV4-3 and TRBJ2-2, with TRBD2 as a possible D gene (5 bases). This CDR3 contains 18 residues. The V end lost 1 base, the J end lost 6 bases, and 21 bases lay between the germline ends. Germline values: CDR1 LGHNA, CDR2 YSLEER. CDR3 bases: TGCGCCAGCAGCCAAGCGCCCCCGGGAATGCCAGGCGCCGGGGAGCTGTTTTTT. Its protein product is CASSQAPPGMPGAGELFF.

About this clone: At one end the junction does not follow the germline gene, possibly because of a read error. V is TRBV2 and J is TRBJ2-3; 11 nucleotides agree with TRBD1. The CDR3 contains 14 residues. Germline CDR1 SNHLY, CDR2 FYNNEI. The CDR3: CARFRDRGTDTRYF. The CDR3 DNA sequence: TGTGCCAGGTTCCGGGACAGGGGGACAGATACGCGGTATTTT.

This sequence joins TRBV4-1 and TRBJ1-3, with a weak D call TRBD1 (5 bases). Germline V gene lookup returns CDR1 MGHRA and CDR2 YSYEKL. The V end lost 1 base, the J end lost 0 bases, and 7 bases lay between the germline ends. This CDR3 comprises 15 residues. CDR3 in amino acids: CASSQVDTSGNTIYF. The CDR3 DNA is TGCGCCAGCAGCCAAGTGGACACCTCTGGAAACACCATATATTTT.

The chain links TRBV25-1 to TRBJ1-6, with 9 bases lining up with TRBD1. Germline trimming cut 4 bases from V and 7 bases from J; bases unmatched to any gene: 5. The CDR3 covers 15 residues. Germline CDR1 is MGHDK and CDR2 is SYGVNS. CDR3: CASSGGTGRNSPLHF. In DNA form, the CDR3 reads TGTGCCAGCAGTGGAGGGACAGGGAGAAATTCACCCCTCCACTTT. The entire variable domain, with the rest obtained from reference TRBV25-1 and TRBJ1-6, is as follows: EADIYQTPRYLVIGTGKKITLECSQTMGHDKMYWYQQDPGMELHLIHYSYGVNSTEKGDLSSESTVSRIRTEHFPLTLESARPSHTSQYLCASSGGTGRNSPLHFGNGTRLTVT.

J is TRBJ2-5 and V is TRBV28; D not certain. This CDR3 has 13 amino acids. Germline CDR1 and CDR2: MDHEN and SYDVKM. Trimming took 3 bases from V and 5 from J, leaving 10 bases between them. The CDR3 loop reads CASSFMQAETQYF. Here the CDR3 DNA reads TGTGCCAGCAGTTTTATGCAGGCGGAGACCCAGTACTTC.

The V call is TRBV7-9, the J call TRBJ2-1; 8 bases line up with TRBD2. The trim removed 7 bases at V and 4 bases at J, leaving 6 bases unmatched. Germline CDR1 reads SEHNR; CDR2 reads FQNEAQ (reference sequence). The CDR3 is 14 residues long. The CDR3 here is CASKGGGPYNEQFF. CDR3 nucleotides: TGTGCCAGCAAGGGCGGGGGGCCTTACAATGAGCAGTTCTTC. Full variable domain (missing parts from reference TRBV7-9 and TRBJ2-1): DTGVSQNPRHKITKRGQNVTFRCDPISEHNRLYWYRQTLGQGPEFLTYFQNEAQLEKSRLLSDRFSAERPKGSFSTLEIQRTEQGDSAMYLCASKGGGPYNEQFFGPGTRLTVL.

The V call is TRBV6-6, the J call TRBJ2-7; D not resolved. Trimming took 2 bases from V and 3 from J, leaving 11 bases between them. Per the germline V gene, CDR1 is MNHNY and CDR2 is SVGAGI (reference sequence). The CDR3 spans 14 residues. The CDR3 DNA sequence: TGTGCCAGCAGTTACGAACCGTCAGGCTACGAGCAGTACTTC. Its protein is CASSYEPSGYEQYF.

CDR3 nucleotide sequence: TGTGCCAGCAGCCAAGCACAGTCCTACGAGCAGTACTTC. Its protein product is CASSQAQSYEQYF. The chain couples TRBV14 to TRBJ2-7; D call uncertain. Between the trimmed V and J ends, which lost 1 base and 1 base, there was a span of 5 bases. CDR1 SGHDN and CDR2 FVKESK come from the germline V gene. The CDR3 consists of 13 residues.

The chain combines TRBV10-3 with TRBJ1-4; 9 positions match TRBD1. Unmatched junction bases numbered 4, after V lost 6 bases and J lost 5 bases. Germline CDR1 is ENHRY and CDR2 is SYGVKD. The CDR3 runs to 14 residues. For the CDR3, the DNA is TGTGCCATCAGCGGGACAGGGCGGAATGAAAAACTGTTTTTT. It yields the protein CAISGTGRNEKLFF.

The J gene is TRBJ1-1, the V gene TRBV18, with no clear D. This CDR3 contains 15 residues. Trimming stripped 1 base from V and 4 bases from J, with 13 bases between. CDR1 KGHSH and CDR2 LQKENI come from the germline V gene. CDR3: CASSPRRGRGTEAFF. The CDR3, as DNA: TGTGCCAGCTCACCACGGCGGGGTCGAGGCACTGAAGCTTTCTTT.

V and J are TRBV5-1 and TRBJ2-3; the match to TRBD1 covers 11 bases. The CDR3 consists of 15 residues. Looked up from germline, CDR1 is SGHRS and CDR2 is YFSETQ. V shed 5 bases and J 0 bases; nucleotides not matched to a gene: 2. The CDR3 here is CASSRDRGSTDTQYF. CDR3 bases: TGCGCCAGCAGTCGGGACAGGGGGAGCACAGATACGCAGTATTTT.

The chain joins TRBV7-2 to TRBJ1-1; a weak D match, TRBD1 (6 bases). Germline values: CDR1 SGHTA, CDR2 FQGNSA. The CDR3 runs 17 residues. The V end was cut by 4 bases, the J end by 1 base, with 19 bases between. The CDR3 is CASSSLLGQGTNTEAFF. Here the CDR3 DNA reads TGTGCCAGCAGCTCCCTGCTGGGGCAGGGGACGAACACTGAAGCTTTCTTT.

This clone was seen a single time. The chain carries TRBV7-8 and TRBJ1-1; D may be TRBD1 (6 bases). Between the trimmed V and J ends, which lost 8 bases and 1 base, there was a span of 14 bases. CDR1 and CDR2 from the germline V gene are SGHVS and FQNEAQ. There are 14 residues in the CDR3. This CDR3 reads CASGGRGGNTEAFF. The CDR3, as DNA: TGTGCCAGCGGCGGGAGGGGGGGGAACACTGAAGCTTTCTTT.